The 12 T cell receptor beta chains below all came from one sample that was sequenced in a study of blood T cell repertoires in COVID-19. Assay used: immunoSEQ multiplex PCR; TCRdb lists only in-frame clones, some missing. The sample holds about 59,000 clones; 70% to 85% are singletons and the top ten take roughly 3.7%. The sequenced material came from peripheral blood. The source of these receptors is a man between 60 and 70 years old with acute or convalescent COVID-19.

The chain has TRBV9 and TRBJ1-3, with 10 bases fitting TRBD1. V was clipped by 4 bases and J by 3 bases; unmatched bases: 7. Germline V gene data show CDR1 as SGDLS and CDR2 as YYNGEE. The CDR3 runs 16 residues. CDR3 region: CASSLGTGANGNTIYF. In DNA, the CDR3 is TGTGCCAGCAGCCTCGGGACAGGGGCGAATGGAAACACCATATATTTT.

This clone has only one observation. The chain joins TRBV9 to TRBJ2-7; 8 bases match TRBD2. The V gene end was trimmed by 3 bases and the J gene end by 6 bases; junction bases not matched to a gene: 8. Germline CDR1 is SGDLS and CDR2 is YYNGEE. The CDR3 runs 14 residues. The CDR3 is CASSGGLGQFEQYF. The CDR3 DNA follows: TGTGCCAGCAGCGGGGGACTAGGGCAATTCGAGCAGTACTTC.

The chain joins TRBV4-1 to TRBJ1-5; the D gene is possibly TRBD1 (5 bases). Germline CDR1 is MGHRA and CDR2 is YSYEKL. The CDR3 has 14 amino acids. V lost 0 bases to trimming and J lost 6 bases, with 9 bases between them. CDR3 in amino acids: CASSQEGASQPQHF. The CDR3 bases are TGCGCCAGCAGCCAAGAAGGGGCCTCTCAGCCCCAGCATTTT.

This clone was seen once. The V and J genes are TRBV13 and TRBJ1-2, with 7 nucleotides matching TRBD1. With V trimmed by 5 bases and J by 4 bases, 10 bases remained unmatched. CDR1 PRHDT and CDR2 FYEKMQ come from the germline V gene (reference sequence). The CDR3 contains 15 residues. The CDR3 protein is CASSRRTGGVYGYTF. The CDR3 DNA is TGTGCCAGCAGCCGACGGACAGGCGGAGTCTATGGCTACACCTTC. The whole variable domain, remainder taken from reference TRBV13 and TRBJ1-2, is AAGVIQSPRHLIKEKRETATLKCYPIPRHDTVYWYQQGPGQDPQFLISFYEKMQSDKGSIPDRFSAQQFSDYHSELNMSSLELGDSALYFCASSRRTGGVYGYTFGSGTRLTVV.

This chain connects TRBV18 to TRBJ1-4, with 8 bases lining up with TRBD1. V lost 0 bases to trimming and J lost 10 bases; unmatched junction nucleotides: 4. CDR1 KGHSH and CDR2 LQKENI come from the germline V gene. The CDR3 runs 14 residues. CDR3 amino acids: CASSPPDRDGKLFF. As DNA, the CDR3 is TGTGCCAGCTCACCACCGGACAGGGATGGAAAACTGTTTTTT.

The chain recombines TRBV30 with TRBJ1-1; TRBD1 matches 9 bases. This CDR3 is 12 amino acids long. Unmatched junction bases numbered 5, after V lost 1 base and J lost 11 bases. CDR1 is GTSNPN and CDR2 is SVGIG in the germline V gene (reference sequence). As DNA, the CDR3 is TGTGCCTGGAGTGACAGGGGGCTGGAGGCTTTCTTT. This encodes CAWSDRGLEAFF. The full variable domain, rest sourced from reference TRBV30 and TRBJ1-1, is SQTIHQWPATLVQPVGSPLSLECTVEGTSNPNLYWYRQAAGRGLQLLFYSVGIGQISSEVPQNLSASRPQDRQFILSSKKLLLSDSGFYLCAWSDRGLEAFFGQGTRLTVV.

The chain has TRBV30 and TRBJ2-2, with TRBD2 as a possible D gene (5 bases). CDR3 length equals 15 residues. V gave up 2 bases and J gave up 1 base, with 11 bases separating them. The germline V gene has CDR1 GTSNPN and CDR2 SVGIG (reference sequence). In DNA form, the CDR3 reads TGTGCCTGGAGTTCCGGACGGGAGAACACCGGGGAGCTGTTTTTT. Protein sequence: CAWSSGRENTGELFF.

This clone is a singleton in its sample. The chain carries TRBV24-1 and TRBJ2-1; 7 nucleotides line up with TRBD1. J gave up 0 bases and V 5 bases, and 6 bases lay outside the gene matches. The germline V gene has CDR1 KGHDR and CDR2 SFDVKD. The CDR3 length is 16 residues. CDR3 in DNA: TGTGCCACCAGTGGGGCGGACAGGTTCTCCTACAATGAGCAGTTCTTC. Translation gives CATSGADRFSYNEQFF.

This clone has more than one count but fewer than ten. The rearrangement uses TRBV19 and TRBJ1-1; D gene ambiguous. This CDR3 spans 12 amino acids. The germline V gene encodes CDR1 LNHDA and CDR2 SQIVND (reference sequence). The ends were cut back, 5 bases at V and 1 base at J, with 5 bases in the middle. The CDR3 region is CASSRSNTEAFF. The CDR3, as DNA: TGTGCCAGTAGTCGGTCGAACACTGAAGCTTTCTTT. The full variable domain, in which reference TRBV19 and TRBJ1-1 provide the parts outside the CDR3, is DGGITQSPKYLFRKEGQNVTLSCEQNLNHDAMYWYRQDPGQGLRLIYYSQIVNDFQKGDIAEGYSVSREKKESFPLTVTSAQKNPTAFYLCASSRSNTEAFFGQGTRLTVV.

This clone has a handful of counts. This chain connects TRBV28 to TRBJ1-5; 10 bases match TRBD1. Germline CDR1 MDHEN, CDR2 SYDVKM. There are 18 residues in the CDR3. V lost 2 bases and J lost 2; bases outside the gene matches: 9. The DNA of the CDR3 is TGTGCCAGCAGTTTAATCGGACAGGGGGATTGGGGCAATCAGCCCCAGCATTTT. Its translation: CASSLIGQGDWGNQPQHF.

The V call is TRBV6-6, the J call TRBJ2-2; D gene unclear. CDR3 length: 16 residues. V shed 6 bases and J shed 1 base, with 15 bases lying between them. Germline CDR1 reads MNHNY; CDR2 reads SVGAGI (reference sequence). The CDR3 nucleotides are TGTGCCAGCAGACTAAACGCCGAGGTGAACACCGGGGAGCTGTTTTTT. Its translation is CASRLNAEVNTGELFF.

This clone was observed a single time. The rearrangement joins TRBV7-2 to TRBJ2-7; TRBD1 might be the D (5 bases). The V and J ends lost 1 base and 8 bases respectively, with 12 bases between them. Per germline, CDR1 SGHTA and CDR2 FQGNSA. The length of the CDR3 is 13 residues. CDR3 coding DNA: TGTGCCAGCAGCTTAGGGTTTAAGGACAAGCAGTACTTC. Its protein is CASSLGFKDKQYF. Supplemented by reference TRBV7-2 and TRBJ2-7, the full variable domain reads GAGVSQSPSNKVTEKGKDVELRCDPISGHTALYWYRQSLGQGLEFLIYFQGNSAPDKSGLPSDRFSAERTGGSVSTLTIQRTQQEDSAVYLCASSLGFKDKQYFGPGTRLTVT.